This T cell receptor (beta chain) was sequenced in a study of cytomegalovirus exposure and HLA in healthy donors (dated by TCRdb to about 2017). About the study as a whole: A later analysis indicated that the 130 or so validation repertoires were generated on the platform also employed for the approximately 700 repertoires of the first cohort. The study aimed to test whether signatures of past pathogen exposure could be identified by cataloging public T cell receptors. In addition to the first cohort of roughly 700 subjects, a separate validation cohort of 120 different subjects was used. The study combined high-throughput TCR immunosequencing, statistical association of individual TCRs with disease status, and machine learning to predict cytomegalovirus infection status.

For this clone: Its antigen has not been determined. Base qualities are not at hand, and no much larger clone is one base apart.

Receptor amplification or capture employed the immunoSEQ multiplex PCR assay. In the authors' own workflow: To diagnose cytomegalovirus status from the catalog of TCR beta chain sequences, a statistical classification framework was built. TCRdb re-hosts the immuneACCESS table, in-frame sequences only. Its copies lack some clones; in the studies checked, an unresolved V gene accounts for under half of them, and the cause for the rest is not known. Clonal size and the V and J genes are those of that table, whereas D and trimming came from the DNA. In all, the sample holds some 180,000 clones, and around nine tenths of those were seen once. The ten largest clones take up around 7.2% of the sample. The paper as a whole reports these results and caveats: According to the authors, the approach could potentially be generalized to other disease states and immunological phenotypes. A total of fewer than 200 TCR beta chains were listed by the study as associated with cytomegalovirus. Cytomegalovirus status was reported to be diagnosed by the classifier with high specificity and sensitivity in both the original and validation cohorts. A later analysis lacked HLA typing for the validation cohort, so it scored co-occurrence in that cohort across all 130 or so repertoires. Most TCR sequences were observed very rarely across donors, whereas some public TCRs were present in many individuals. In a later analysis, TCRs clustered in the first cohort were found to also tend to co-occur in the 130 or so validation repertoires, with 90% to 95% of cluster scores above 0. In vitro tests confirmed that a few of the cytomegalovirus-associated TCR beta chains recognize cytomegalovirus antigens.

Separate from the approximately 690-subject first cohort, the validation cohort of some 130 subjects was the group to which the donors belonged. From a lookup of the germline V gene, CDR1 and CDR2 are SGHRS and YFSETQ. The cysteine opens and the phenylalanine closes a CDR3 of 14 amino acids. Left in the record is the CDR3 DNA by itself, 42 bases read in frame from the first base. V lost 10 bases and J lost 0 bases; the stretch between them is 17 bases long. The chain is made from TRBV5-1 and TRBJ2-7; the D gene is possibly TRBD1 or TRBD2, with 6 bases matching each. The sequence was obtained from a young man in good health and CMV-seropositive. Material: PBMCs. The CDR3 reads CAVRRDTDSYEQYF. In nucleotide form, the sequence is TGCGCCGTGAGGCGGGACACCGACTCCTACGAGCAGTACTTC.